Below are 6 T cell receptor beta chains sequenced from a single sample in a study of shared clonotypes between healthy human individuals. TCRdb's copy holds only in-frame clones and misses some; the assay was immunoSEQ multiplex PCR. The sample has under 2.5 million clones, around 90% seen once. The sequenced sample was naive CD4+ T cells from PBMCs. Subset reported: CD45RA+ positively selected. The receptors derive from a man between 18 and 29 years old in good health. Some clones in this sample may be carry-over from other donors' samples.

The chain recombines TRBV7-9 with TRBJ2-5, with TRBD2 matching over 10 bases. The germline CDR1 and CDR2 sequences are SEHNR and FQNEAQ (reference sequence). This CDR3 spans 17 amino acids. V dropped 1 base and J dropped 1; count of bases not matched to a gene: 6. The CDR3 nucleotides read TGTGCCAGCAGCTTAGGGGGGGCTAGCGGGAGCCAAGAGACCCAGTACTTC. Its protein product is CASSLGGASGSQETQYF.

The chain links TRBV4-1 to TRBJ2-2, with TRBD1 matching over 10 bases. V was pared by 4 bases and J by 5 bases, with 10 bases of the junction left unmatched. Germline CDR1 MGHRA, CDR2 YSYEKL. The CDR3 is made up of 17 amino acids. The CDR3 region has the DNA TGCGCCAGCAGCCCTTACCCCGGGACAGGGGAAACCGGGGAGCTGTTTTTT. It translates to CASSPYPGTGETGELFF.

This chain joins TRBV11-2 and TRBJ2-3; 9 positions agree with TRBD2. V shed 5 bases and J 6 bases; nucleotides not matched to a gene: 15. Germline CDR1 and CDR2: SGHAT and FQNNGV. This CDR3 has 17 residues. CDR3 region: CASSHKTSGSKLDTQYF. CDR3 DNA sequence: TGTGCCAGCAGCCACAAGACTAGCGGCTCGAAGCTCGATACGCAGTATTTT.

This chain connects TRBV7-3 to TRBJ1-2; D gene uncertain. CDR3 length: 15 amino acids. Trimming stripped 2 bases from V and 4 bases from J, with 14 bases between. Germline V gives CDR1 SGHTA, CDR2 FQGTGA. CDR3 nucleotide sequence: TGTGCCAGCAGCTTATCGACCCCCGAGCGCTATGGCTACACCTTC. It encodes CASSLSTPERYGYTF.

V usage is TRBV28 and J usage is TRBJ2-7, with 10 bases matching TRBD2. V trimming: 7 bases; J trimming: 6 bases; junction bases outside the gene matches: 6. The CDR3 contains 13 residues. From germline, CDR1 is MDHEN and CDR2 SYDVKM. DNA for the CDR3: TGTGCCAGCAAGGTCGTAGCGGGAGGCGAGCAGTACTTC. This codes for CASKVVAGGEQYF.

V is TRBV5-1 and J is TRBJ2-1; TRBD2 might be the D (6 bases). The germline V gene has CDR1 SGHRS and CDR2 YFSETQ. The CDR3 totals 14 residues. V was clipped by 5 bases and J by 3 bases, with 12 bases between them. The DNA for the CDR3 is TGCGCCAGCAGTCTAGCGAGCCGCTACAATGAGCAGTTCTTC. Amino acid sequence: CASSLASRYNEQFF.